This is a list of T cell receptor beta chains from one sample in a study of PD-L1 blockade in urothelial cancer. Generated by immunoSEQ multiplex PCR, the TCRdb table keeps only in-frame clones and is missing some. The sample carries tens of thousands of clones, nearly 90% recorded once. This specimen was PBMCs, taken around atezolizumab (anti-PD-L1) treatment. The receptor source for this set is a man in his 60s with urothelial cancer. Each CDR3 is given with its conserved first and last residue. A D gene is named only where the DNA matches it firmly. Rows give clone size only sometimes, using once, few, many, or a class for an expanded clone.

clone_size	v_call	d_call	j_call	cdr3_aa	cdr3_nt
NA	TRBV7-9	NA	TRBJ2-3	CASSVLMGGSATDTQYF	TGTGCCAGCAGCGTACTCATGGGAGGAAGTGCAACAGATACGCAGTATTTT
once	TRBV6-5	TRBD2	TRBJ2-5	CASSYSGTGRETQYF	TGTGCCAGCAGTTACTCTGGTACCGGGAGGGAGACCCAGTACTTC
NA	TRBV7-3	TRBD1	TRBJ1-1	CASSPEQGVSEAFF	TGTGCCAGCAGCCCCGAACAGGGGGTCTCTGAAGCTTTCTTT
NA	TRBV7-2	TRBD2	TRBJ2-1	CASSQPSAGGRYNEQFF	TGTGCCAGCAGCCAGCCCTCAGCGGGAGGAAGGTACAATGAGCAGTTCTTC
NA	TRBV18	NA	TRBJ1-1	CASSPYRNTEAFF	TGTGCCAGCTCACCATATAGGAACACTGAAGCTTTCTTT
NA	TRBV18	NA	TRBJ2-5	CASSPSGSGETQYF	TGTGCCAGCTCACCTTCAGGGTCCGGTGAGACCCAGTACTTC
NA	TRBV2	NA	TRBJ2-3	CASSENQYTQYF	TGTGCCAGCAGTGAAAACCAGTATACGCAGTATTTT
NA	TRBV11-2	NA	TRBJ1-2	CASSLEAVHDGYTF	TGTGCCAGCAGCTTAGAGGCGGTTCACGATGGCTACACCTTC
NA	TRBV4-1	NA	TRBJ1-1	CASSRVGATEAFF	TGCGCCAGCAGCCGGGTAGGGGCCACTGAAGCTTTCTTT
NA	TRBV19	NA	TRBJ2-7	CASSTREVAYEQYF	TGTGCCAGTAGTACCAGGGAAGTGGCCTACGAGCAGTACTTC
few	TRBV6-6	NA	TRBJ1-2	CASSLSMAGDYGYTF	TGTGCCAGCAGTTTGAGTATGGCGGGAGACTATGGCTACACCTTC
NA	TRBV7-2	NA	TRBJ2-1	CASSPGLGFWEQFF	TGTGCCAGCAGCCCCGGACTTGGGTTTTGGGAGCAGTTCTTC
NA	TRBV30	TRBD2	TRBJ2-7	CAWSSGGTYEQYF	TGTGCCTGGAGTAGCGGGGGGACCTACGAGCAGTACTTC
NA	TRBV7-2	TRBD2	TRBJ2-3	CASSLGGLDTDTQYF	TGTGCCAGCAGCTTAGGGGGACTAGACACAGATACGCAGTATTTT
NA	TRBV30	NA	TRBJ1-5	CAWSVRGHQPQHF	TGTGCCTGGAGTGTACGAGGGCATCAGCCCCAGCATTTT
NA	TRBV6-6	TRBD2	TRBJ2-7	CASSSSSGGYEQYF	TGTGCCAGCAGTTCCTCTAGCGGCGGCTACGAGCAGTACTTC
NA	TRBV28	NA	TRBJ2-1	CASKYGDGSQFF	TGTGCCAGCAAGTACGGGGACGGGAGTCAGTTCTTC
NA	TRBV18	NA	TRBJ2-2	CASHSGQNTGELFF	TGTGCCAGCCATTCGGGTCAAAACACCGGGGAGCTGTTTTTT
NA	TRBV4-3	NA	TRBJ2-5	CASSRSRRETQYF	TGCGCCAGCAGCCGGAGCCGGCGGGAGACCCAGTACTTC
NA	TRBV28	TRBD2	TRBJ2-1	CAGPGLAGGRAYNEQFF	TGTGCCGGACCGGGACTAGCGGGAGGGAGGGCCTACAATGAGCAGTTCTTC
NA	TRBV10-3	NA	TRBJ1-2	CAISAGLGGYTF	TGTGCCATCAGCGCGGGGCTAGGGGGCTACACCTTC
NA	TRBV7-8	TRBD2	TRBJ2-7	CASSLRAGGRGGSYEQYF	TGTGCCAGCAGCTTAAGAGCGGGGGGACGGGGGGGGTCCTACGAGCAGTACTTC
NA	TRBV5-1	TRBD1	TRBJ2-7	CASNPGQGVGEQYF	TGCGCCAGCAACCCGGGACAGGGTGTGGGCGAGCAGTACTTC
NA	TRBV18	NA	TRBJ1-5	CASSLSQVNQPQHF	TGTGCCAGCTCTCTCTCCCAGGTCAATCAGCCCCAGCATTTT
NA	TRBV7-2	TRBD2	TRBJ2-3	CASSSTPGGHLTSADTQYF	TGTGCCAGCAGCTCCACCCCTGGGGGACACTTGACTAGCGCAGATACGCAGTATTTT
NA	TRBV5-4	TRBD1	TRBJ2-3	CASSPRQGLSTDTQYF	TGTGCCAGCAGCCCCCGACAGGGCCTAAGCACAGATACGCAGTATTTT
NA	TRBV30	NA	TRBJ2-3	CAWRHLVGQYF	TGTGCCTGGAGGCATCTCGTCGGGCAGTATTTT
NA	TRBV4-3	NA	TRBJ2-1	CASSQAEGGTYNEQFF	TGCGCCAGCAGCCAAGCCGAAGGGGGAACTTACAATGAGCAGTTCTTC
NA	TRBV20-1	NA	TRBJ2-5	CSAYSYETQYF	TGCAGTGCTTATTCTTATGAGACCCAGTACTTC
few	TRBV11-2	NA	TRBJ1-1	CASTLNTEAFF	TGTGCCAGCACCCTAAACACTGAAGCTTTCTTT
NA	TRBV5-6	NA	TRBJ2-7	CASSSLRGSYEQYF	TGTGCCAGCAGCTCCCTAAGGGGGTCCTACGAGCAGTACTTC
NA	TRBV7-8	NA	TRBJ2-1	CASSLGILGRGSNNEQFF	TGTGCCAGCAGCTTAGGAATCCTCGGGCGGGGATCCAACAATGAGCAGTTCTTC
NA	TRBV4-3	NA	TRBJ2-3	CASSQDTLRGVSTDTQYF	TGCGCCAGCAGCCAGGACACCCTCCGAGGAGTGAGTACAGATACGCAGTATTTT